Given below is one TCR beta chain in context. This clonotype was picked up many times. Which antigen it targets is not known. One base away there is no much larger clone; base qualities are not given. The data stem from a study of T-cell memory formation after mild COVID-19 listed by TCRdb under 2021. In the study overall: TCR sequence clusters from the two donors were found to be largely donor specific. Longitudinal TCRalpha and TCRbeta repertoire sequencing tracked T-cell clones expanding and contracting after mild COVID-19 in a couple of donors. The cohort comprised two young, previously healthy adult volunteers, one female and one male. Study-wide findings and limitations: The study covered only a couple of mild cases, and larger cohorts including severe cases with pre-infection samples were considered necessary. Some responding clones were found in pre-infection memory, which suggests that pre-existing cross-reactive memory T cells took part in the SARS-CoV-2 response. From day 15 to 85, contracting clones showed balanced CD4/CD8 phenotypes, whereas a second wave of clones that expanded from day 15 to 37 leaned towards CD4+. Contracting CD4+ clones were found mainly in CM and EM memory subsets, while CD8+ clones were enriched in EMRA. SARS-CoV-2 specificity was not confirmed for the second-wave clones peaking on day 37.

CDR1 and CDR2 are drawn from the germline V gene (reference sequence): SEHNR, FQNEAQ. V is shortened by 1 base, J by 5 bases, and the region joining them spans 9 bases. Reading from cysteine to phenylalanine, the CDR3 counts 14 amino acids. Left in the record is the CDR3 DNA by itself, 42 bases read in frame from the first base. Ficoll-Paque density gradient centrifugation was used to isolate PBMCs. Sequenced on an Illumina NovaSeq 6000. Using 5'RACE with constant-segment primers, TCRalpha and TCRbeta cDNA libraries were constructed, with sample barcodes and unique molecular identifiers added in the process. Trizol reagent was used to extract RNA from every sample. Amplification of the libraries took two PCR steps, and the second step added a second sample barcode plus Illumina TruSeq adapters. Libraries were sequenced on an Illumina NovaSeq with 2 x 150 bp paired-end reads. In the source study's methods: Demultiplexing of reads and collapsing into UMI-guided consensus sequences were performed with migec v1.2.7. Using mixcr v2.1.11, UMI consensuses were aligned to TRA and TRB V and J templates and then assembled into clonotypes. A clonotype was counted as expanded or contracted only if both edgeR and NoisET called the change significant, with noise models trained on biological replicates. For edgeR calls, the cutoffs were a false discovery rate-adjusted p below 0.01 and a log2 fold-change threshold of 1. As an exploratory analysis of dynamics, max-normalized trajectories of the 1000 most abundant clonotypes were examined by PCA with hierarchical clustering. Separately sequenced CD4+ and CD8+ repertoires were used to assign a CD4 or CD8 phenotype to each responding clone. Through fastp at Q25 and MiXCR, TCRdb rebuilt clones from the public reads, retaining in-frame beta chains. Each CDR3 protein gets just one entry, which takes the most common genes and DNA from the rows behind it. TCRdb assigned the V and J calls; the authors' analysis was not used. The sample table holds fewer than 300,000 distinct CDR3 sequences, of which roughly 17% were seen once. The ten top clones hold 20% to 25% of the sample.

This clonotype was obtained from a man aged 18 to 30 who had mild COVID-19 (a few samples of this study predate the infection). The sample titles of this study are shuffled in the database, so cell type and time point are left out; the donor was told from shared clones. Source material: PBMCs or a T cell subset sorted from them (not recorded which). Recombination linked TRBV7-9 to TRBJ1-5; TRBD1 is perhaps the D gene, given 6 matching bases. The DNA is TGTGCCAGCAGCTTAGGGTCAGGGGATCAGCCCCAGCATTTT. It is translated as CASSLGSGDQPQHF.